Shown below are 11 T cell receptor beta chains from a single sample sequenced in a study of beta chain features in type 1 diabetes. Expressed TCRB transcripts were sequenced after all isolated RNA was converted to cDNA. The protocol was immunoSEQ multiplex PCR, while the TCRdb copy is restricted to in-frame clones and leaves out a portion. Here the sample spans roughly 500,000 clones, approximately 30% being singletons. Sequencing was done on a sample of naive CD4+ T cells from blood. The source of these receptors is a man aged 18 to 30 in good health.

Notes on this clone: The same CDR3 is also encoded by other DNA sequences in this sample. The CDR3 is CAWRQGYTEAFF. The CDR3 DNA is TGTGCCTGGCGGCAGGGGTACACTGAAGCTTTCTTT. J is TRBJ1-1 and V is TRBV30; a weak D match, TRBD1 (6 bases). The germline V gene encodes CDR1 GTSNPN and CDR2 SVGIG (reference sequence). The germline V and J ends were trimmed by 5 bases and 3 bases, with 10 bases remaining between them. The CDR3 is 12 residues long.

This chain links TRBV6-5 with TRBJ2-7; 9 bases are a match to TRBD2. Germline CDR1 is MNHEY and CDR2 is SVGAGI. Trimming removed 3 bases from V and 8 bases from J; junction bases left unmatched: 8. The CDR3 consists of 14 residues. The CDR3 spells CASSYFGTSQQQYF. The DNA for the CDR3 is TGTGCCAGCAGTTATTTTGGGACTAGCCAGCAGCAGTACTTC.

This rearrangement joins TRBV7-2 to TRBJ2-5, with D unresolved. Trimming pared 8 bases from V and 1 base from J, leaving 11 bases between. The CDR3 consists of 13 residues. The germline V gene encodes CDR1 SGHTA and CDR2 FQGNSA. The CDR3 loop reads CASVRQAQETQYF. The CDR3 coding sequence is TGTGCCAGCGTTCGTCAGGCCCAAGAGACCCAGTACTTC.

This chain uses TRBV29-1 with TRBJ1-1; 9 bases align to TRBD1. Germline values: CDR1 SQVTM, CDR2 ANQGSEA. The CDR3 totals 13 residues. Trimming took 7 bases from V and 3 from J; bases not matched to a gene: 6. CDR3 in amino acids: CSASTGGDTEAFF. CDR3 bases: TGCAGCGCCTCGACAGGGGGGGACACTGAAGCTTTCTTT.

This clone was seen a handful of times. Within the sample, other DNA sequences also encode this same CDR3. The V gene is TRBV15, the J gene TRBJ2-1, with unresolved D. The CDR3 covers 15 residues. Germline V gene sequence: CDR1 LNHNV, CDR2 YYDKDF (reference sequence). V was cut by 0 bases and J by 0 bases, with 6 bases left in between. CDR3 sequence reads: CATSRDLGSYNEQFF. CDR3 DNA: TGTGCCACCAGCAGAGATCTAGGCTCCTACAATGAGCAGTTCTTC.

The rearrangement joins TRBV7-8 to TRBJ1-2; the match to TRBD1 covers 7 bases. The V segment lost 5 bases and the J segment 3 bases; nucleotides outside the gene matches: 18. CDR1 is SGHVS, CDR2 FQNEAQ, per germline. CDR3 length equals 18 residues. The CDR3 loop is CASSPAIPYRGGHYGYTF. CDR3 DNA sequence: TGTGCCAGCAGCCCCGCCATACCCTACAGGGGAGGCCACTATGGCTACACCTTC.

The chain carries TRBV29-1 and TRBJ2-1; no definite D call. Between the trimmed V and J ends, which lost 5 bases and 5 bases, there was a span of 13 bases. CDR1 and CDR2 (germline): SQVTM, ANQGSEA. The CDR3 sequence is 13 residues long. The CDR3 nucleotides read TGCAGCGTTCTGAAAGTAGGACACAATGAGCAGTTCTTC. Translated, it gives CSVLKVGHNEQFF.

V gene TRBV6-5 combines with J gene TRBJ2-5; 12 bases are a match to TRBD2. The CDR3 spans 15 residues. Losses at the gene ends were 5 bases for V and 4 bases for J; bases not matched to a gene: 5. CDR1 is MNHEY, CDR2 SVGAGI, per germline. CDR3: CASSPEGLAGETQYF. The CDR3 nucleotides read TGTGCCAGCAGTCCTGAGGGACTAGCGGGAGAGACCCAGTACTTC.

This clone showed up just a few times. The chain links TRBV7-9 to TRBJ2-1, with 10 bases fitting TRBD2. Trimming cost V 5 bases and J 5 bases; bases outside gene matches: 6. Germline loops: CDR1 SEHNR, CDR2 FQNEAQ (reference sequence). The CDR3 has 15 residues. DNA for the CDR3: TGTGCCAGCAGCGATCGGACTAGCGGTAACAATGAGCAGTTCTTC. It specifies CASSDRTSGNNEQFF.

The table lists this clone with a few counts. This CDR3 is CSAWVITQYF. Here the CDR3 DNA reads TGCAGTGCTTGGGTAATTACGCAGTATTTT. The gene calls are TRBV20-1 and TRBJ2-3, with no clear D. The CDR3 totals 10 residues. V lost 5 bases to trimming and J lost 8 bases, with 8 bases between them. Germline CDR1 reads DFQATT; CDR2 reads SNEGSKA (reference sequence).

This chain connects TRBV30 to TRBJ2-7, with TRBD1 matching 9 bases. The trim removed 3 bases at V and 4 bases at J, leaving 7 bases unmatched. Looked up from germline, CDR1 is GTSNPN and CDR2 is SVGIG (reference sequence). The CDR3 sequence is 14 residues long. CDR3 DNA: TGTGCCTGGAGCTCCAACAGGGGGCTTTACGAGCAGTACTTC. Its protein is CAWSSNRGLYEQYF.